Following are 24 T cell receptor beta chains from one sample sequenced in a study of cytomegalovirus exposure and HLA in healthy donors. Primers included in the PCR were 60 Vbeta and 13 Jbeta primers. This table comes from immunoSEQ multiplex PCR, and its TCRdb copy is limited to in-frame clones, with some not included. The table includes around 50,000 clones, roughly 84% detected once. Sequencing used PBMCs. The receptor set was obtained from a man in his thirties or forties in good health and CMV-seronegative.

V is TRBV27 and J is TRBJ2-5; D gene ambiguous. Trimming removed 2 bases at V and 0 bases at J, with 4 bases between. The CDR3 length is 13 residues. CDR1 and CDR2 from the germline V gene are MNHEY and SMNVEV (reference sequence). Here the CDR3 reads CASSLLYQETQYF. CDR3 nucleotide sequence: TGTGCCAGCAGTTTACTGTACCAAGAGACCCAGTACTTC.

The CDR3: CASSQAGEKLFF. The CDR3 bases are TGTGCCAGCAGCCAAGCGGGGGAAAAACTGTTTTTT. This chain joins TRBV14 and TRBJ1-4; no definite D call. Germline V lookup: CDR1 SGHDN, CDR2 FVKESK. Trimming removed 1 base at V and 8 bases at J, with 5 bases between. The CDR3 has 12 amino acids.

The chain recombines TRBV7-9 with TRBJ1-4; 8 nucleotides line up with TRBD1. Per germline, CDR1 SEHNR and CDR2 FQNEAQ (reference sequence). V shed 5 bases, J shed 5 bases, and the junction held 7 bases outside the gene matches. The length of the CDR3 is 15 residues. The CDR3 sequence is CASSAGQASNEKLFF. The CDR3 nucleotides are TGTGCCAGCAGCGCGGGACAGGCCTCAAATGAAAAACTGTTTTTT.

Written as DNA, the CDR3 is TGTGCCAGCAGTAGAGGGACAGACTACGAGCAGTACTTC. It is translated as CASSRGTDYEQYF. The J gene is TRBJ2-5, the V gene TRBV6-5; 7 nucleotides align to TRBD1. The end of the DNA aligns better with TRBJ2-7, so the J call may be wrong. Germline CDR1 MNHEY, CDR2 SVGAGI. This CDR3 has 13 residues.

CDR3 in amino acids: CASSDPQGVAGANVLTF. CDR3 nucleotide sequence: TGTGCCAGCAGTGACCCACAGGGGGTGGCTGGGGCCAACGTCCTGACTTTC. This chain links TRBV25-1 with TRBJ2-6, with 8 nucleotides matching TRBD1. The CDR3 covers 17 residues. Germline V gene sequence: CDR1 MGHDK, CDR2 SYGVNS. Unmatched junction bases numbered 6, after V lost 3 bases and J lost 2 bases.

J is TRBJ2-5 and V is TRBV9; perhaps TRBD2 as D (5 bases). The CDR3 totals 15 residues. V was shortened by 2 bases and J by 4 bases, with 15 bases between the two germline ends. The V gene's germline CDR1 is SGDLS and CDR2 YYNGEE. CDR3 residues: CASSVMGQGGETQYF. As DNA, the CDR3 is TGTGCCAGCAGCGTTATGGGCCAAGGAGGAGAGACCCAGTACTTC.

The rearrangement uses TRBV19 and TRBJ1-6; 9 bases agree with TRBD1. The CDR3 loop spans 15 amino acids. Germline CDR1 reads LNHDA; CDR2 reads SQIVND (reference sequence). With 5 bases clipped from V and 7 bases from J, the junction kept 6 bases outside the gene matches. The CDR3 nucleotides are TGTGCCAGTAGTCTCCCGGGACAGGGCAATTCACCCCTCCACTTT. It codes for CASSLPGQGNSPLHF.

The rearrangement links TRBV10-1 to TRBJ2-7; 8 bases line up with TRBD2. J gave up 3 bases and V 2 bases, and 0 bases lay outside the gene matches. The CDR3 is 13 residues long. The germline V gene has CDR1 WNHNN and CDR2 SYGVQD (reference sequence). CDR3 sequence (DNA): TGCGCCAGCAGTGAGACTAGCGGCTACGAGCAGTACTTC. Protein product: CASSETSGYEQYF.

This clone was seen just once. In DNA form, the CDR3 reads TGTGCCAGCAGTTACGGTCGAGACAGGAAGCCCCAGCATTTT. This codes for CASSYGRDRKPQHF. The V and J genes are TRBV6-6 and TRBJ1-5, with D possibly TRBD1 on 6 matching bases. Germline CDR1 reads MNHNY; CDR2 reads SVGAGI (reference sequence). Trimming left V 2 bases short and J 8 bases short, with 13 bases between. The length of the CDR3 is 14 residues.

The genes are TRBV7-2 and TRBJ2-2, with TRBD1 as a possible D gene (5 bases). V was cut by 5 bases and J by 7 bases, with 14 bases left in between. Germline V gives CDR1 SGHTA, CDR2 FQGNSA. CDR3 length: 14 residues. The CDR3 region has the DNA TGTGCCAGCAGCCAATTCAGGGAAAACGGGGAGCTGTTTTTT. This gives the protein CASSQFRENGELFF.

V and J are TRBV6-5 and TRBJ1-1; tentatively, D is TRBD1 (5 bases). The V gene's germline CDR1 is MNHEY and CDR2 SVGAGI. CDR3 length: 13 residues. Trimming left V 6 bases short and J 5 bases short, with 13 bases between. CDR3 amino acids: CASSQGRGTEAFF. CDR3 nucleotides: TGTGCCAGCAGCCAAGGGAGGGGAACTGAAGCTTTCTTT.

The gene calls are TRBV9 and TRBJ2-2; 8 bases agree with TRBD2. Germline assignment: CDR1 SGDLS and CDR2 YYNGEE. This CDR3 has 17 amino acids. The junction had 5 bases not matched to a gene; V was cut back by 0 bases and J by 1 base. The CDR3: CASSVAREGVNTGELFF. DNA of the CDR3: TGTGCCAGCAGCGTAGCCCGGGAGGGCGTGAACACCGGGGAGCTGTTTTTT.

The rearrangement joins TRBV5-5 to TRBJ2-1, with 9 positions matching TRBD2. Germline V lookup: CDR1 SGHKS, CDR2 YYEKEE (reference sequence). The V segment lost 3 bases and the J segment 5 bases; nucleotides outside the gene matches: 9. This CDR3 comprises 16 residues. The CDR3 reads CASSSLAGANNNEQFF. Written as DNA, the CDR3 is TGTGCCAGCAGCTCCTTAGCGGGGGCGAATAACAATGAGCAGTTCTTC.

This chain uses TRBV7-2 with TRBJ2-1; 11 nucleotides match TRBD2. Germline CDR1 reads SGHTA; CDR2 reads FQGNSA. The CDR3 length is 17 residues. V trimming: 0 bases; J trimming: 2 bases; junction bases outside the gene matches: 3. The CDR3 protein is CASSLAPSGRTYNEQFF. The CDR3 DNA reads as TGTGCCAGCAGCTTAGCGCCTAGCGGGAGGACCTACAATGAGCAGTTCTTC. The variable domain in full, with the rest retrieved from reference TRBV7-2 and TRBJ2-1, is GAGVSQSPSNKVTEKGKDVELRCDPISGHTALYWYRQSLGQGLEFLIYFQGNSAPDKSGLPSDRFSAERTGGSVSTLTIQRTQQEDSAVYLCASSLAPSGRTYNEQFFGPGTRLTVL.

The genes are TRBV5-1 and TRBJ2-1; 14 bases match TRBD2. J lost 4 bases, V lost 6 bases, and 3 bases had no gene match. The CDR3 spans 15 residues. The germline V gene has CDR1 SGHRS and CDR2 YFSETQ. Here the CDR3 reads CASNGLAGGYNEQFF. CDR3 DNA: TGCGCCAGCAACGGACTAGCGGGAGGATACAATGAGCAGTTCTTC. The variable domain in full, with the rest retrieved from reference TRBV5-1 and TRBJ2-1, is KAGVTQTPRYLIKTRGQQVTLSCSPISGHRSVSWYQQTPGQGLQFLFEYFSETQRNKGNFPGRFSGRQFSNSRSEMNVSTLELGDSALYLCASNGLAGGYNEQFFGPGTRLTVL.

V and J are TRBV11-2 and TRBJ1-2; 12 bases are a match to TRBD1. The CDR3 length is 15 residues. With V trimmed by 5 bases and J by 5 bases, 6 bases remained unmatched. CDR1 SGHAT and CDR2 FQNNGV come from the germline V gene. The CDR3 nucleotides read TGTGCCAGCAGCCCGGGACAGGGGGCGAGGTATGGCTACACCTTC. Amino acid sequence: CASSPGQGARYGYTF.

The V and J genes are TRBV11-2 and TRBJ2-7, with a weak D call TRBD1 (6 bases). V lost 5 bases and J 2 bases, leaving 16 bases between the germline ends. The CDR3 has 15 residues. CDR1 is SGHAT and CDR2 is FQNNGV in the germline V gene. The DNA for the CDR3 is TGTGCCAGCAGCCTAGGGGGACAAGTCCCCTACGAGCAGTACTTC. This sequence encodes CASSLGGQVPYEQYF.

Only a few counts were recorded for this clone. This sequence joins TRBV5-1 and TRBJ1-1; D might be TRBD1 (6 bases). The V and J ends lost 0 bases and 5 bases respectively, with 11 bases between them. In germline, CDR1 is SGHRS, CDR2 YFSETQ. The CDR3 totals 14 residues. The CDR3 DNA sequence: TGCGCCAGCAGCTTGGAAGGGGGTATAACTGAAGCTTTCTTT. Residues: CASSLEGGITEAFF.

This clone came up once. V is TRBV5-1 and J is TRBJ1-2, with TRBD1 matching over 7 bases. The CDR3 has 15 amino acids. Germline assignment: CDR1 SGHRS and CDR2 YFSETQ. J was trimmed by 0 bases and V by 2 bases; bases with no gene match: 4. CDR3: CASSFRGQTNYGYTF. The CDR3 nucleotides are TGCGCCAGCAGCTTTCGGGGACAGACTAACTATGGCTACACCTTC. The entire variable domain, with the rest obtained from reference TRBV5-1 and TRBJ1-2, is as follows: KAGVTQTPRYLIKTRGQQVTLSCSPISGHRSVSWYQQTPGQGLQFLFEYFSETQRNKGNFPGRFSGRQFSNSRSEMNVSTLELGDSALYLCASSFRGQTNYGYTFGSGTRLTVV.

V is TRBV11-2 and J is TRBJ2-7; 9 bases match TRBD2. Germline V gives CDR1 SGHAT, CDR2 FQNNGV. This CDR3 contains 17 residues. V lost 0 bases, J lost 0 bases, and 6 bases stayed unmatched. CDR3 in DNA: TGTGCCAGCAGCTTAGATTTGAGCGGGAGGTACTCCTACGAGCAGTACTTC. Translation gives CASSLDLSGRYSYEQYF.

The chain joins TRBV11-3 to TRBJ2-2; TRBD1 might be the D (6 bases). Germline values: CDR1 SGHNT, CDR2 YENEEA. This CDR3 has 15 amino acids. V was pared by 5 bases and J by 3 bases, with 13 bases between. CDR3 sequence: CASSPGQGYTGELFF. The CDR3 nucleotides are TGTGCCAGCAGCCCCGGTCAGGGGTACACCGGGGAGCTGTTTTTT.

The chain combines TRBV6-1 with TRBJ1-2; possible D gene TRBD1, 5 bases. The CDR3 is 14 residues long. The V gene's germline CDR1 is MNHNS and CDR2 SASEGT. The V and J ends lost 8 bases and 2 bases respectively, with 15 bases between them. CDR3 region: CASGSGGGNYGYTF. For the CDR3, the DNA is TGTGCCAGCGGCTCAGGCGGGGGGAACTATGGCTACACCTTC.

V and J are TRBV7-9 and TRBJ2-5, with TRBD1 matching 10 bases. The CDR3 extends over 15 amino acids. Losses at the gene ends were 8 bases for V and 4 bases for J; bases not matched to a gene: 10. The germline V gene has CDR1 SEHNR and CDR2 FQNEAQ (reference sequence). This CDR3 is CASSPPTGGGETQYF. The CDR3 nucleotides read TGTGCCAGCTCCCCCCCGACAGGGGGCGGAGAGACCCAGTACTTC.

The V and J genes are TRBV25-1 and TRBJ2-1; 10 bases align to TRBD1. The CDR3 is 17 amino acids. J gave up 6 bases and V 6 bases, and 14 bases lay outside the gene matches. Germline CDR1 is MGHDK and CDR2 is SYGVNS. The CDR3 sequence: CASSPPRQGAGGNEQFF. The CDR3 nucleotides read TGTGCCAGCAGCCCCCCCCGACAGGGGGCTGGGGGCAATGAGCAGTTCTTC.